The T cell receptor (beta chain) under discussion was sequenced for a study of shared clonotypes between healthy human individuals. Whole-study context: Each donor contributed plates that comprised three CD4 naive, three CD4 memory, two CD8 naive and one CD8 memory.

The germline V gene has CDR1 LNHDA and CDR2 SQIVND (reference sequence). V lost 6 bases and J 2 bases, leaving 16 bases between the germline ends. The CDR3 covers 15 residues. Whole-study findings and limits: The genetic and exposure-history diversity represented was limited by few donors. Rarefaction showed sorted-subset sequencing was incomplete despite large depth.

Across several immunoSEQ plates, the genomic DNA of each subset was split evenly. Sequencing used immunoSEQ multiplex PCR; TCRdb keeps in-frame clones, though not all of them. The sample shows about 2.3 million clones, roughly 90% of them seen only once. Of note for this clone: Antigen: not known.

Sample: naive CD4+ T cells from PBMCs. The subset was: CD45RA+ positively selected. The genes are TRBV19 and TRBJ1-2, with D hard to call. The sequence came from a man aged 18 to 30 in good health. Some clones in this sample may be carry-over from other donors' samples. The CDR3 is CASSEPRLGNYGYTF. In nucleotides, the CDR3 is TGTGCCAGTAGCGAACCCCGGCTGGGAAACTATGGCTACACCTTC.